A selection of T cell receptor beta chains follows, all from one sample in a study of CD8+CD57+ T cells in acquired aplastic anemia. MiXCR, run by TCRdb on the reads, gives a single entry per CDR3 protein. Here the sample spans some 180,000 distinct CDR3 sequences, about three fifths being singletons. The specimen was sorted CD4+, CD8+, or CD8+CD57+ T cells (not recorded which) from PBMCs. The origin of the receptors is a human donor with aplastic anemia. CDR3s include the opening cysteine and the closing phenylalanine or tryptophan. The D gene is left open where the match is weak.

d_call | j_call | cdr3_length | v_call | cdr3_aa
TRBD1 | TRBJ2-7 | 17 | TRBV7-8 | CASSYPRAGTGGYEQYF
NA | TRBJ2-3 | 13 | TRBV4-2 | CASSPTITDTQYF
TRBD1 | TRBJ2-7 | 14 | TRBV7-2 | CASSPGTGEYEQYF
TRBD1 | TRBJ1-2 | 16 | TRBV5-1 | CASSSTPSQGAYGYTF
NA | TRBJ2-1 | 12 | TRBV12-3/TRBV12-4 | CASSLPYNEQFF
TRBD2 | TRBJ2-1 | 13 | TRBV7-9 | CASSLEFGGTKFF
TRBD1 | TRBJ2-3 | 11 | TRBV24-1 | CATADRNTQYF
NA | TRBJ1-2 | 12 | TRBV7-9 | CASSLEPMGYTF
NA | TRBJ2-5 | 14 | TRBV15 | CATSRKQGGETQYF
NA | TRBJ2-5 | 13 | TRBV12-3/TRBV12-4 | CASRGLVQETQYF
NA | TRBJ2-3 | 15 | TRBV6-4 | CASSDSEDAGDSQYF
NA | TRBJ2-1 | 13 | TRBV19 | CASSIVWGSEQFF
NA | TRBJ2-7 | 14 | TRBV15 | CATSRGQNAYEQYF
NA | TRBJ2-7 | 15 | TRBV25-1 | CASSESQGGAYEQYF